This T cell receptor beta chain is from a study of shared clonotypes between healthy human individuals. This clone was seen only a few times. The sample contains more than one DNA sequence encoding this CDR3. The V and J ends lost 6 bases and 2 bases respectively, with 11 bases between them. The CDR3 totals 13 residues. Germline CDR1 and CDR2: LNHDA and SQIVND (reference sequence). The study separated CD4+ cells into CD45RA+ naive and CD45RA-negative memory subsets. Genomic DNA per cell subset filled all wells of several immunoSEQ plates. Replicate PCRs for sorted subsets used around 200 ng DNA; this equaled 25,000 to 35,000 T cell genomes. Using immunoSEQ multiplex PCR, the repertoire was profiled, and TCRdb retains in-frame clones only, with some absent. Of about 2.4 million clones in the sample, 80% to 95% were seen once.

The specimen was naive CD4+ T cells from PBMCs. Subset specified: CD45RA+ positively selected. This clonotype was sampled from a man aged 18 to 29 in good health. Some clones in this sample may be carry-over from other donors' samples. The rearrangement links TRBV19 to TRBJ2-7, with D perhaps matching TRBD1 (6 bases). The CDR3 DNA reads TGTGCCAGTAGCCCACAGGGACCCTACGAGCAGTACTTC. Translation: CASSPQGPYEQYF.